The present TCR beta chain was sequenced within a study of blood T cell repertoires in COVID-19. Study-wide context: Collection of acute and convalescent COVID-19 samples took place in the United States, Italy and Spain. PBMCs, B-cell-depleted T cells, or T cells were the source of the cDNA or gDNA that made up the material.

The CDR3 consists of 17 residues. Trimming at V came to 0 bases and at J to 2 bases, leaving 4 bases not matched to a gene. The germline V gene encodes CDR1 LGHDT and CDR2 YNNKEL (reference sequence). Original data processing: Estimation of nucleated cell counts was performed using reference gene primer amplification. Only in-frame clones appear in the TCRdb table, and some are missing; sequencing was by immunoSEQ multiplex PCR. The DNA was the basis for D and trimming; V, J and clone size are from that table. In the table there are under 150,000 clones, 90% of which are singletons. The rearrangement uses TRBV3-1 (or the pseudogene TRBV3-2) and TRBJ2-7; 13 nucleotides agree with TRBD2. The sample was peripheral blood. This sequence originates from a human donor with active COVID-19. The donor label of this sample is uncertain. This CDR3 is CASSQEPLAGGPYEQYF. The CDR3 region has the DNA TGTGCCAGCAGCCAAGAGCCACTAGCGGGGGGGCCCTACGAGCAGTACTTC.